This TCR beta chain was identified during a study of shared T cell receptors in the human thymus. V shed 0 bases, J shed 3 bases, and the junction held 15 bases outside the gene matches. Germline CDR1 is SGHRS and CDR2 is YFSETQ. CDR3 size: 18 residues. Here immunoSEQ multiplex PCR was the method, and the copy in TCRdb shows in-frame clones only, minus some. The sample lists about 660,000 clones, roughly 90% occurring once. In addition, the sample was reused for a study of human thymus T cells. From that paper: Resections were taken during corrective heart surgery, and the thymus tissue came from these. Thymic and blood repertoires appeared to display a bias in their usage of V and J genes.

This sequence originates from a boy under two years old with a congenital heart defect. The J gene is TRBJ2-7, the V gene TRBV5-1; 7 bases map to TRBD2. The material sequenced was thymocytes. CDR3 residues: CASSLEPGRLAVLYEQYF. DNA for the CDR3: TGCGCCAGCAGCTTGGAACCCGGGAGGCTAGCGGTCCTCTACGAGCAGTACTTC.